These 25 T cell receptor beta chains came from one sample sequenced in a study of blood T cell repertoires in COVID-19. Produced via immunoSEQ multiplex PCR; TCRdb's table is partial and in-frame only. Here the sample spans 260,000 or so clones, around 80% being singletons. The sequenced material came from peripheral blood. All receptors come from a man older than 75 with acute or convalescent COVID-19.

The rearrangement links TRBV7-2 to TRBJ1-6; no clear D gene. The CDR3 is 14 residues long. Germline values: CDR1 SGHTA, CDR2 FQGNSA. V was clipped by 3 bases and J by 9 bases, with 12 bases between them. CDR3 sequence: CASSFYQATSPLHF. The CDR3 DNA reads TGTGCCAGCAGCTTTTACCAGGCCACTTCACCCCTCCACTTT.

This chain uses TRBV5-6 with TRBJ1-1; D is possibly TRBD1 (6 bases). Trimming removed 1 base at V and 3 bases at J, with 16 bases between. Germline V gene data show CDR1 as SGHDT and CDR2 as YYEEEE. The CDR3 is made up of 16 amino acids. The CDR3 DNA is TGTGCCAGCAGCTTGAGCCGAAGGGGGTATTACACTGAAGCTTTCTTT. It codes for CASSLSRRGYYTEAFF. The full variable domain, with the rest looked up from reference TRBV5-6 and TRBJ1-1, is DAGVTQSPTHLIKTRGQQVTLRCSPKSGHDTVSWYQQALGQGPQFIFQYYEEEERQRGNFPDRFSGHQFPNYSSELNVNALLLGDSALYLCASSLSRRGYYTEAFFGQGTRLTVV.

The chain uses TRBV15 and TRBJ2-7; tentative D call: TRBD2 (7 bases). Trimming removed 3 bases from V and 6 bases from J, with 18 bases in between. Germline V gene data show CDR1 as LNHNV and CDR2 as YYDKDF (reference sequence). The CDR3 length is 15 residues. The CDR3 DNA reads TGTGCCACCAGCAGCGAGGGGGGGTTTTTGAGCGAGCAGTACTTC. This gives the protein CATSSEGGFLSEQYF. The whole variable domain, remainder taken from reference TRBV15 and TRBJ2-7, is DAMVIQNPRYQVTQFGKPVTLSCSQTLNHNVMYWYQQKSSQAPKLLFHYYDKDFNNEADTPDNFQSRRPNTSFCFLDIRSPGLGDTAMYLCATSSEGGFLSEQYFGPGTRLTVT.

This chain joins TRBV5-1 and TRBJ2-1; 7 positions match TRBD2. From germline, CDR1 is SGHRS and CDR2 YFSETQ. With 2 bases clipped from V and 10 bases from J, the junction kept 3 bases outside the gene matches. The CDR3 totals 12 residues. CDR3 in amino acids: CASSFPAGEQFF. Here the CDR3 DNA reads TGCGCCAGCAGCTTTCCAGCGGGAGAGCAGTTCTTC.

J is TRBJ2-5 and V is TRBV19, with a weak D call TRBD2 (5 bases). Between the trimmed V and J ends, which lost 5 bases and 3 bases, there was a span of 10 bases. CDR3 size: 13 residues. Germline CDR1 and CDR2: LNHDA and SQIVND (reference sequence). The CDR3 spells CASSERKKETQYF. The CDR3 DNA is TGTGCCAGTAGTGAGCGGAAGAAAGAGACCCAGTACTTC.

The rearrangement links TRBV6-5 to TRBJ1-2; D unclear. Per germline, CDR1 MNHEY and CDR2 SVGAGI. The V end was cut by 6 bases, the J end by 3 bases, with 11 bases between. CDR3 length equals 13 residues. The CDR3 nucleotides read TGTGCCAGCAGCGGAAGGAGGGACTATGGCTACACCTTC. Amino acid sequence: CASSGRRDYGYTF.

The chain links TRBV5-4 to TRBJ2-7, with TRBD1 identical over 12 bases. The V segment lost 4 bases and the J segment 6 bases; nucleotides outside the gene matches: 5. Germline CDR1 SGHNT, CDR2 YYREEE (reference sequence). There are 14 residues in the CDR3. As DNA, the CDR3 is TGTGCCAGCAGCGTGGGACAGGGGGCCTTCGAGCAGTACTTC. Protein sequence: CASSVGQGAFEQYF. Together with reference TRBV5-4 and TRBJ2-7, the CDR3 gives the full variable domain: ETGVTQSPTHLIKTRGQQVTLRCSSQSGHNTVSWYQQALGQGPQFIFQYYREEENGRGNFPPRFSGLQFPNYSSELNVNALELDDSALYLCASSVGQGAFEQYFGPGTRLTVT.

CDR3 bases: TGTGCCAGCAGCTTAGTTTTTAGAGCGGGGGGCGGCGATACGCAGTATTTT. It is translated as CASSLVFRAGGGDTQYF. The genes are TRBV7-2 and TRBJ2-3, with 9 bases fitting TRBD2. This CDR3 has 17 residues. Germline V gene data show CDR1 as SGHTA and CDR2 as FQGNSA. With 1 base clipped from V and 6 bases from J, the junction kept 11 bases outside the gene matches.

CDR3 nucleotide sequence: TGTGCCAGCTCACTTCAGGGGGCCACGAACACCGGGGAGCTGTTTTTT. Protein: CASSLQGATNTGELFF. The genes are TRBV18 and TRBJ2-2; 8 nucleotides agree with TRBD1. The CDR3 totals 16 residues. Germline assignment: CDR1 KGHSH and CDR2 LQKENI. Trimming at V came to 4 bases and at J to 0 bases, leaving 4 bases not matched to a gene.

V gene TRBV2 combines with J gene TRBJ1-2, with 7 nucleotides matching TRBD1. V lost 4 bases and J lost 4; bases outside the gene matches: 6. Germline V CDR1 and CDR2: SNHLY, FYNNEI. CDR3 length: 14 residues. The CDR3 spells CASSGQGGGYGYTF. DNA of the CDR3: TGTGCCAGCAGTGGACAGGGCGGAGGCTATGGCTACACCTTC.

The chain uses TRBV2 and TRBJ1-2, with 12 nucleotides matching TRBD1. V shed 8 bases, J shed 6 bases, and the junction held 7 bases outside the gene matches. This CDR3 region has 14 residues. CDR1 SNHLY and CDR2 FYNNEI come from the germline V gene. In DNA, the CDR3 is TGTGCCAGCGGGGGACAGGGGGCGACGAATGGCTACACCTTC. Translation: CASGGQGATNGYTF.

This sequence joins TRBV27 and TRBJ1-2; 7 positions match TRBD1. The germline V gene has CDR1 MNHEY and CDR2 SMNVEV (reference sequence). The CDR3 extends over 12 amino acids. Trimming cost V 6 bases and J 4 bases; bases outside gene matches: 2. CDR3 amino acids: CASRTGLYGYTF. Written as DNA, the CDR3 is TGTGCCAGCAGGACAGGGCTCTATGGCTACACCTTC.

The rearrangement uses TRBV6-5 and TRBJ2-3; unclear D gene. Trimming removed 5 bases at V and 0 bases at J, with 12 bases between. Germline CDR1 is MNHEY and CDR2 is SVGAGI. The CDR3 is made up of 15 amino acids. CDR3 in DNA: TGTGCCAGCAGTAGACTCCCGGCTAGCACAGATACGCAGTATTTT. Amino acids: CASSRLPASTDTQYF.

V usage is TRBV2 and J usage is TRBJ1-6; 8 bases match TRBD1. V was clipped by 6 bases and J by 8 bases; unmatched bases: 9. The germline V gene encodes CDR1 SNHLY and CDR2 FYNNEI. The CDR3 length is 15 residues. CDR3 in amino acids: CASSGGTGGYSPLHF. CDR3 DNA sequence: TGTGCCAGCAGCGGGGGAACAGGGGGTTATTCACCCCTCCACTTT.

This clone was observed a few times. The chain is built from TRBV11-2 and TRBJ2-1; 7 bases are a match to TRBD1. Germline-derived CDR1 and CDR2 are SGHAT and FQNNGV. The CDR3 runs 15 residues. Trimming removed 2 bases from V and 5 bases from J; junction bases left unmatched: 6. Written as DNA, the CDR3 is TGTGCCAGCAGCTTAAGACAGGGTGCCGACAATGAGCAGTTCTTC. Protein product: CASSLRQGADNEQFF.

The rearrangement joins TRBV7-2 to TRBJ2-2; tentatively, D is TRBD1 (5 bases). This CDR3 comprises 15 residues. Between the trimmed V and J ends, which lost 4 bases and 0 bases, there was a span of 9 bases. Germline V gene sequence: CDR1 SGHTA, CDR2 FQGNSA. For the CDR3, the DNA is TGTGCCAGCAGCTCCAGGGCCGCGAACACCGGGGAGCTGTTTTTT. This translates into CASSSRAANTGELFF.

This clone was recorded a few times. This rearrangement joins TRBV18 to TRBJ2-3, with D maybe TRBD1 (6 bases). The CDR3 sequence is 14 residues long. The germline CDR1 and CDR2 sequences are KGHSH and LQKENI. Trimming removed 2 bases from V and 3 bases from J, with 9 bases in between. The CDR3 region is CASSPTGKTDTQYF. The CDR3 nucleotides are TGTGCCAGCTCACCAACAGGGAAGACAGATACGCAGTATTTT.

This chain links TRBV28 with TRBJ2-5; the match to TRBD1 covers 8 bases. The CDR3 loop spans 14 amino acids. V lost 5 bases and J lost 3; bases outside the gene matches: 5. Germline values: CDR1 MDHEN, CDR2 SYDVKM. The CDR3 region has the DNA TGTGCCAGCAGTCGGCAGGGGGCTGAAGAGACCCAGTACTTC. Translated, it gives CASSRQGAEETQYF. The complete variable domain, with remaining parts taken from reference TRBV28 and TRBJ2-5, reads DVKVTQSSRYLVKRTGEKVFLECVQDMDHENMFWYRQDPGLGLRLIYFSYDVKMKEKGDIPEGYSVSREKKERFSLILESASTNQTSMYLCASSRQGAEETQYFGPGTRLLVL.

J is TRBJ2-1 and V is TRBV7-9; 9 nucleotides align to TRBD1. The germline gives CDR1 SEHNR, CDR2 FQNEAQ (reference sequence). Trimming cost V 7 bases and J 8 bases; bases outside gene matches: 12. CDR3 length equals 15 residues. The DNA of the CDR3 is TGTGCCAGCACCGCGGGACAGGGTAGAGACCATGAGCAGTTCTTC. Translated, it gives CASTAGQGRDHEQFF. Supplemented by reference TRBV7-9 and TRBJ2-1, the full variable domain reads DTGVSQNPRHKITKRGQNVTFRCDPISEHNRLYWYRQTLGQGPEFLTYFQNEAQLEKSRLLSDRFSAERPKGSFSTLEIQRTEQGDSAMYLCASTAGQGRDHEQFFGPGTRLTVL.

J is TRBJ2-3 and V is TRBV10-2; D is uncertain. Looked up from germline, CDR1 is WSHSY and CDR2 is SAAADI. Deletions cut 2 bases from V and 0 bases from J, with 15 bases between. This CDR3 comprises 17 residues. CDR3 in amino acids: CASSEARSTFSTDTQYF. CDR3 nucleotides: TGCGCCAGCAGTGAGGCAAGAAGCACCTTTAGCACAGATACGCAGTATTTT.

This chain connects TRBV7-9 to TRBJ1-1; 7 positions agree with TRBD1. Per the germline V gene, CDR1 is SEHNR and CDR2 is FQNEAQ (reference sequence). The CDR3 has 14 amino acids. The V segment lost 5 bases and the J segment 5 bases; nucleotides outside the gene matches: 8. The CDR3 coding sequence is TGTGCCAGCAGCCAACAGGGGCGCCGGACTGAAGCTTTCTTT. It encodes CASSQQGRRTEAFF.

The V call is TRBV6-5, the J call TRBJ2-5; TRBD2 aligns across 9 bases. The CDR3 length is 15 residues. The V segment lost 6 bases and the J segment 7 bases; nucleotides outside the gene matches: 12. Germline V gene data show CDR1 as MNHEY and CDR2 as SVGAGI. CDR3 loop: CASSVGLAWSGTQYF. The CDR3 nucleotides read TGTGCCAGCAGCGTCGGACTAGCGTGGAGCGGGACCCAGTACTTC.

This clone came up a few times. In nucleotides, the CDR3 is TGTGCCAGCAGCTCGTGGACAGCCGAGCAGTACTTC. Amino acid sequence: CASSSWTAEQYF. J is TRBJ2-7 and V is TRBV5-4; tentative D call: TRBD1 (6 bases). Trimming removed 3 bases at V and 6 bases at J, with 10 bases between. Germline V gene sequence: CDR1 SGHNT, CDR2 YYREEE (reference sequence). The CDR3 sequence is 12 residues long.

J is TRBJ2-5 and V is TRBV30; no reliable D call. CDR3 length: 12 amino acids. Germline CDR1 reads GTSNPN; CDR2 reads SVGIG (reference sequence). V was pared by 0 bases and J by 2 bases, with 4 bases between. The CDR3 DNA is TGTGCCTGGAGTGTACTTCAAGAGACCCAGTACTTC. Its translation: CAWSVLQETQYF.

This clone was seen once. This chain joins TRBV9 and TRBJ2-7, with 8 positions matching TRBD1. CDR3 size: 14 residues. In germline, CDR1 is SGDLS, CDR2 YYNGEE. The V and J ends lost 2 bases and 2 bases, in that order; junction bases with no gene match: 3. The CDR3 sequence: CASSVGQETYEQYF. CDR3 nucleotides: TGTGCCAGCAGCGTGGGACAGGAAACCTACGAGCAGTACTTC.